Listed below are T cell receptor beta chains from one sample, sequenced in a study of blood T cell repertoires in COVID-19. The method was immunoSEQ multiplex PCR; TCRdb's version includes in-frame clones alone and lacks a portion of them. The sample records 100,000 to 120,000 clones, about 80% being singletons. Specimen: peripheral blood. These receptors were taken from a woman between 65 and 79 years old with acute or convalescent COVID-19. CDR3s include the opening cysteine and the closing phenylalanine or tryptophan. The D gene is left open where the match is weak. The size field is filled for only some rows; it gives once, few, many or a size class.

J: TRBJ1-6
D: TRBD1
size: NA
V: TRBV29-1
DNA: TGCAGCGTTGTCAGGGGGCGAGGTTCACCCCTCCACTTT
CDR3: CSVVRGRGSPLHF

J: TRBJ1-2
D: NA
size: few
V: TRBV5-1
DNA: TGCGCCAGCAGCCGGGAGGAGGATCGCTATGGCTACACCTTC
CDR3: CASSREEDRYGYTF

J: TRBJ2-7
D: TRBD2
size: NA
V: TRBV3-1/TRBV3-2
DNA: TGTGCCAGCAGCCAACGGGGGGGCTACGAGCAGTACTTC
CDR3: CASSQRGGYEQYF

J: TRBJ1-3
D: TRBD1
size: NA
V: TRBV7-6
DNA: TGTGCCAGCAGCCCAAGGACAGGACCCGGCTCTGGAAACACCATATATTTT
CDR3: CASSPRTGPGSGNTIYF

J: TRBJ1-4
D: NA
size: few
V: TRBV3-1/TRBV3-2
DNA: TGTGCCAGCAGCCAACCAAGGGGGGGGGAAAAACTGTTTTTT
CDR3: CASSQPRGGEKLFF

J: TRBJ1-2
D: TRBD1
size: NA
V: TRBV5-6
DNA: TGTGCCAGCAGTTCTTCAGGACAGGGTTTCTATGGCTACACCTTC
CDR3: CASSSSGQGFYGYTF

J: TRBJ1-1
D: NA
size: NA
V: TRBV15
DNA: TGTGCCACCAGCAGAGATTTGAAGCCTGAAGCTTTCTTT
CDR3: CATSRDLKPEAFF

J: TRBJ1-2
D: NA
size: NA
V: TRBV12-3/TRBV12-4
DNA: TGTGCCAGCAGTTCGAGCGACTGGGGCTACACCTTC
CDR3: CASSSSDWGYTF

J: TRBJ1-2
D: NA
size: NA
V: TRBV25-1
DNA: TGTGCCAGCCAAGGGGGGGGACGGGGACGCACTGGCTACACCTTC
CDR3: CASQGGGRGRTGYTF

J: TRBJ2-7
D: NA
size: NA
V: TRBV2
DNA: TGTGCCAGCAGTGCCCTCCCTTACAACGAGCAGTACTTC
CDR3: CASSALPYNEQYF